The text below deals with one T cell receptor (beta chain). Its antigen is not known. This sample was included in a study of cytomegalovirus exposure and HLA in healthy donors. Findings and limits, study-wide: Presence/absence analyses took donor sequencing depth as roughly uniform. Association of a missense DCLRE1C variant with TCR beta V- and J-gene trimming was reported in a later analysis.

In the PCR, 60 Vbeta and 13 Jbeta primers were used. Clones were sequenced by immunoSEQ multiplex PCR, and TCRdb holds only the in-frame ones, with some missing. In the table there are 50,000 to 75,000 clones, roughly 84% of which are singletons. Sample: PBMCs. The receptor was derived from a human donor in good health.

The CDR3 DNA is TGTGCCAGCTCACCTTTACTAGCGAAGGACAATGAGCAGTTCTTC. Encoded protein: CASSPLLAKDNEQFF. The J gene is TRBJ2-1, the V gene TRBV18; 7 bases are shared with TRBD2. Germline lookup yields CDR1 KGHSH and CDR2 LQKENI. V was clipped by 3 bases and J by 5 bases; unmatched bases: 7. The CDR3 totals 15 residues.